This T cell receptor (beta chain) was sequenced during a study of cytomegalovirus exposure and HLA in healthy donors. The primer mix had 60 Vbeta and 13 Jbeta primers. Repertoires were generated with immunoSEQ multiplex PCR, while TCRdb's copy carries only in-frame clones and drops some. Of over 100,000 clones in the sample, approximately 70% were seen once. V lost 5 bases, J lost 0 bases, and 11 bases lay in between. This CDR3 contains 16 residues. Germline assignment: CDR1 LNHDA and CDR2 SQIVND (reference sequence). V and J are TRBV19 and TRBJ2-6; D not resolved. The sequenced sample was PBMCs. The sequence was collected from a man aged 30 to 45 in good health and CMV-seropositive. The CDR3 region has the DNA TGTGCCAGTAGTCCCCTGGCACGCTCTGGGGCCAACGTCCTGACTTTC. Translated: CASSPLARSGANVLTF.